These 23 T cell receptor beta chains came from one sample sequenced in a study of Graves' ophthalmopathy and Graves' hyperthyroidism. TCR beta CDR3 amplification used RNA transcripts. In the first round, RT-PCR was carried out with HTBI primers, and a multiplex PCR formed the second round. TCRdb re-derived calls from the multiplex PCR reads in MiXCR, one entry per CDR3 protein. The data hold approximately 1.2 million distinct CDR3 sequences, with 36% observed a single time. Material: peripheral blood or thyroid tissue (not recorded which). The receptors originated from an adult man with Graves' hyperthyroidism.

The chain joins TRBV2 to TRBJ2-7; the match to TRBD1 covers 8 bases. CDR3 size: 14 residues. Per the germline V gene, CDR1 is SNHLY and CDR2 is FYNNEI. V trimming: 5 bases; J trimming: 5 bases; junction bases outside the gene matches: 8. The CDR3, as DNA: TGTGCCAGCAGTAACCGGGACAGGAGAGACGAGCAGTACTTC. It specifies CASSNRDRRDEQYF.

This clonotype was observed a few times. The CDR3 loop reads CASSPDDGYQPQHF. CDR3 sequence (DNA): TGTGCCAGCAGTCCAGATGACGGGTATCAGCCCCAGCATTTT. The chain has TRBV12-3 or TRBV12-4 and TRBJ1-5, with D hard to call. This CDR3 spans 14 amino acids. V was trimmed by 5 bases and J by 5 bases, leaving 13 bases between them.

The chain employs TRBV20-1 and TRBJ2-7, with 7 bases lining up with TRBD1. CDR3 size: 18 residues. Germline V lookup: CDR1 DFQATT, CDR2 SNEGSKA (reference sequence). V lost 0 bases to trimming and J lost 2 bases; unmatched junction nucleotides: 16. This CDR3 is CSARDSNRGQSPTYEQYF. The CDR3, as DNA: TGCAGTGCTAGAGATTCAAACAGGGGACAATCCCCCACCTACGAGCAGTACTTC.

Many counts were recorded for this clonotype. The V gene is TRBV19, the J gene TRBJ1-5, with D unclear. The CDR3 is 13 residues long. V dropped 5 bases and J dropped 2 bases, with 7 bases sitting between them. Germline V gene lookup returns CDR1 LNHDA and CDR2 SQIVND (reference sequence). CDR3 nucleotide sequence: TGTGCCAGTAGTTACCGGGGCAATCAGCCCCAGCATTTT. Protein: CASSYRGNQPQHF. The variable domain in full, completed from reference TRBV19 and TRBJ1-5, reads DGGITQSPKYLFRKEGQNVTLSCEQNLNHDAMYWYRQDPGQGLRLIYYSQIVNDFQKGDIAEGYSVSREKKESFPLTVTSAQKNPTAFYLCASSYRGNQPQHFGDGTRLSIL.

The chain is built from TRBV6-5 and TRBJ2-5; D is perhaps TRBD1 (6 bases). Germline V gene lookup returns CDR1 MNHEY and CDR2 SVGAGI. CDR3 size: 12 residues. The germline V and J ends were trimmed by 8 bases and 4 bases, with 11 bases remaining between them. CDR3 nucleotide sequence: TGTGCCAGCCAACAGGGAGCAGAGACCCAGTACTTC. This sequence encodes CASQQGAETQYF.

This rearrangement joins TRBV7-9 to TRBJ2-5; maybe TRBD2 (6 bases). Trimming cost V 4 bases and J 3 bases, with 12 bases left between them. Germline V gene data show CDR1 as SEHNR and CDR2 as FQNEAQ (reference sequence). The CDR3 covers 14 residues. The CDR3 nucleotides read TGTGCCAGCAGCTCGACTAGAACCAAAGAGACCCAGTACTTC. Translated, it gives CASSSTRTKETQYF.

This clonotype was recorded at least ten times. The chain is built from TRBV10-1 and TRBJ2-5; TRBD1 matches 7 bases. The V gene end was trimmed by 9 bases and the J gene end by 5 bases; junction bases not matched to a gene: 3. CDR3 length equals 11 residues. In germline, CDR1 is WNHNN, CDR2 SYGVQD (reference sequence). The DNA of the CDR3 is TGCGCCAGGACAGGGTTGGAGACCCAGTACTTC. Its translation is CARTGLETQYF.

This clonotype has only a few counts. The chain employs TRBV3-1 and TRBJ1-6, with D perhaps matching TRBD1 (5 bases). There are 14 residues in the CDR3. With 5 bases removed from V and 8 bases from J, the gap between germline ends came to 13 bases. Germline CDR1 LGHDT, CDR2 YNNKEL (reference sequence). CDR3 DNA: TGTGCCAGCAGCATCAGGGATTGGGATTCACCCCTCCACTTT. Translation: CASSIRDWDSPLHF.

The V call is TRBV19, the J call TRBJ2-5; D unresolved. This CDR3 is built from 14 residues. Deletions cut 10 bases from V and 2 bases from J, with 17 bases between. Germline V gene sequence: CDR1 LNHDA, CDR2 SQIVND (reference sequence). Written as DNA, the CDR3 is TGTGCCACGTCACCAGGCCACCGACAAGAGACCCAGTACTTC. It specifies CATSPGHRQETQYF.

CDR3 residues: CASSPMTRLAGNYEQYF. The DNA of the CDR3 is TGTGCCAGCAGCCCGATGACCCGACTAGCGGGTAACTACGAGCAGTACTTC. The chain uses TRBV28 and TRBJ2-7; 10 nucleotides line up with TRBD2. Germline V gives CDR1 MDHEN, CDR2 SYDVKM. Trimming took 6 bases from V and 3 from J; bases not matched to a gene: 14. There are 17 residues in the CDR3. The whole variable domain, remainder taken from reference TRBV28 and TRBJ2-7, is DVKVTQSSRYLVKRTGEKVFLECVQDMDHENMFWYRQDPGLGLRLIYFSYDVKMKEKGDIPEGYSVSREKKERFSLILESASTNQTSMYLCASSPMTRLAGNYEQYFGPGTRLTVT.

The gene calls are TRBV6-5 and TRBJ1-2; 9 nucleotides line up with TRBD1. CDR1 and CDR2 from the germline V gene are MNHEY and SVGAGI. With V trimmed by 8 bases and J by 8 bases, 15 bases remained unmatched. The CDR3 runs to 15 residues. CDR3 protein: CASGLKGQGLAGYTF. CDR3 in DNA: TGTGCCAGCGGTCTTAAGGGACAGGGTCTAGCGGGCTACACCTTC.

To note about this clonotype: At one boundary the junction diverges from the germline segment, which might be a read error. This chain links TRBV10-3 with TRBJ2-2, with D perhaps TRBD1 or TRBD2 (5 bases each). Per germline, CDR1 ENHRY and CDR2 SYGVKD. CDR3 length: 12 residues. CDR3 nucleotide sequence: TGTGCCATCAGTTTGGCCCGAGGGGAGCAGTTTTTT. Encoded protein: CAISLARGEQFF.

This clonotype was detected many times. CDR3 loop: CASADRARTGELFF. Written as DNA, the CDR3 is TGCGCCAGCGCAGACAGGGCGAGGACCGGGGAGCTGTTTTTT. This chain links TRBV10-2 with TRBJ2-2; 7 positions agree with TRBD1. The CDR3 contains 14 residues. The germline V gene encodes CDR1 WSHSY and CDR2 SAAADI. V lost 8 bases and J lost 5; bases outside the gene matches: 8.

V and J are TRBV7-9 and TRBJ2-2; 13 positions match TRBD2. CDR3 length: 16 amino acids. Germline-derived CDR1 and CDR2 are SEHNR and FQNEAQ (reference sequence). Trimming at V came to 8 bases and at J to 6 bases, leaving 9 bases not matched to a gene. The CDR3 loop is CASPHPTSGRAGELFF. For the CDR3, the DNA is TGTGCCAGCCCGCACCCCACTAGCGGGAGGGCCGGGGAGCTGTTTTTT.

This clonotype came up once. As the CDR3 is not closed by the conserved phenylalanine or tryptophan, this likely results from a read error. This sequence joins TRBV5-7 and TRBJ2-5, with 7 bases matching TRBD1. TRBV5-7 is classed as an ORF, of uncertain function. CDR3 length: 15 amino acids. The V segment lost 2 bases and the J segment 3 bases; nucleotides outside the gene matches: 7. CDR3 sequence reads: CASSFPGQKKETQYS. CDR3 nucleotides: TGTGCCAGCAGCTTTCCGGGACAGAAGAAAGAGACCCAGTACTCC.

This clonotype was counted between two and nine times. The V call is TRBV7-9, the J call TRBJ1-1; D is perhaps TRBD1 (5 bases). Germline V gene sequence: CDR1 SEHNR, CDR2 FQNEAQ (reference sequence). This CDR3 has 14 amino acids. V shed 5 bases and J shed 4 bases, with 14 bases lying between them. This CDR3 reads CASSLQGVVTEAFF. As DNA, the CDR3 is TGTGCCAGCAGCCTACAAGGGGTCGTCACTGAAGCTTTCTTT.

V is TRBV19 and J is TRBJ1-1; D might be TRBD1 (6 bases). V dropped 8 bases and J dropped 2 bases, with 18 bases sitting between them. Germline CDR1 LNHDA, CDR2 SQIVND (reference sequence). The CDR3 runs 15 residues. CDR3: CASPVSWGANTEAFF. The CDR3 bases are TGTGCCAGTCCCGTGTCGTGGGGGGCAAACACTGAAGCTTTCTTT.

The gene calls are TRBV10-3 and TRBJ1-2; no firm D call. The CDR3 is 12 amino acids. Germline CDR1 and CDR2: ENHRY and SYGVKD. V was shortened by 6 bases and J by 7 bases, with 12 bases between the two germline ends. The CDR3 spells CAISMREVGYTF. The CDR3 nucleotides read TGTGCCATCAGCATGCGGGAGGTTGGCTACACCTTC.

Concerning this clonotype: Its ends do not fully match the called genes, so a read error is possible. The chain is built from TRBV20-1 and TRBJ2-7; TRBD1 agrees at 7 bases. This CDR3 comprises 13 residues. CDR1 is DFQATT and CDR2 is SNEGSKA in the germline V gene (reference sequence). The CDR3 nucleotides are TGCAGTGCGACCGGGACAGACTCCTACGAGCAGCACTTC. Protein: CSATGTDSYEQHF.

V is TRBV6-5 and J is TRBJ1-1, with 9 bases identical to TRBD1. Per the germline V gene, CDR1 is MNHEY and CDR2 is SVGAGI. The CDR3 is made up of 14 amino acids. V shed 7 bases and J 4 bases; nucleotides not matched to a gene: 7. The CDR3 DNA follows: TGTGCCAGCAAAGGGACAGGGCGGCCCACTGAAGCTTTCTTT. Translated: CASKGTGRPTEAFF.

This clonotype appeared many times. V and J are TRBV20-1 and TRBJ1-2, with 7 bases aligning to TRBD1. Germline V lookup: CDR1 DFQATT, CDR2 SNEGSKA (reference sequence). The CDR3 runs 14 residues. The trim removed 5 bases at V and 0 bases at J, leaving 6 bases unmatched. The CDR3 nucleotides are TGCAGTGCTGTTACAGGGGTAGCTAACTATGGCTACACCTTC. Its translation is CSAVTGVANYGYTF.

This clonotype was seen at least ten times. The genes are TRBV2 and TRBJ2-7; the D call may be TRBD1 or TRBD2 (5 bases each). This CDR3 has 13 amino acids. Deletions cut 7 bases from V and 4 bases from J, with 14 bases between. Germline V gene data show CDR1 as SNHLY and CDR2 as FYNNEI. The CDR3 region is CASTHTWGYEQYF. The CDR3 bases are TGTGCCAGCACCCACACCTGGGGGTACGAGCAGTACTTC.

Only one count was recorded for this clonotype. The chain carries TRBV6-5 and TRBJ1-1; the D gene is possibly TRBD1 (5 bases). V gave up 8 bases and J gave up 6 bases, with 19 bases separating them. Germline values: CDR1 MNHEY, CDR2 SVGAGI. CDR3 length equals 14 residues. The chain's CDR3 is CASRTGVGVAEAFF. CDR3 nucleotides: TGTGCCAGCCGCACGGGGGTCGGCGTCGCTGAAGCTTTCTTT.